The 23 T cell receptor beta chains given below trace back to one sample, sequenced in a study of T cells in Graves' hyperthyroidism and ophthalmopathy. RNA transcripts gave rise to amplified TCR beta CDR3 regions. The HTBI primer set was used in a first-round RT-PCR of the TCR CDR3. TCRdb reanalysed the multiplex PCR reads using MiXCR and keeps one entry per CDR3 protein. The table records 450,000 to 600,000 distinct CDR3 sequences, 12% to 15% of them present only once. Input material: blood. The receptors shown here come from a woman aged 40 to 49 with Graves' hyperthyroidism.

This clonotype was found many times. This chain uses TRBV20-1 with TRBJ2-7, with 12 bases matching TRBD2. Unmatched junction bases numbered 7, after V lost 3 bases and J lost 4 bases. The germline V gene has CDR1 DFQATT and CDR2 SNEGSKA (reference sequence). The CDR3 runs 15 residues. The CDR3 sequence: CSASSMTSGSYEQYF. The CDR3 DNA sequence: TGCAGTGCTAGTTCAATGACTAGCGGGAGTTACGAGCAGTACTTC.

This chain connects TRBV5-6 to TRBJ2-1; D unresolved. From germline, CDR1 is SGHDT and CDR2 YYEEEE. The CDR3 contains 16 residues. Trimming stripped 0 bases from V and 8 bases from J, with 18 bases between. Written as DNA, the CDR3 is TGTGCCAGCAGCTTGGAGCTTAGCCCTGACGTTTATGAGCAGTTCTTC. It yields the protein CASSLELSPDVYEQFF.

This clonotype was seen ten or more times. The genes are TRBV18 and TRBJ1-1, with D unresolved. V was trimmed by 3 bases and J by 3 bases, leaving 8 bases between them. Looked up from germline, CDR1 is KGHSH and CDR2 is LQKENI. This CDR3 region has 13 residues. CDR3 region: CASSPDPYTEAFF. CDR3 sequence (DNA): TGTGCCAGCTCACCGGACCCCTACACTGAAGCTTTCTTT.

This clonotype was counted ten times or more. This chain uses TRBV14 with TRBJ2-1, with TRBD1 matching 10 bases. Trimming cost V 0 bases and J 9 bases; bases outside gene matches: 5. The CDR3 totals 15 residues. In germline, CDR1 is SGHDN, CDR2 FVKESK. CDR3 nucleotide sequence: TGTGCCAGCAGCCAAGATCAGACAGGGGGCAGTGAGCAGTTCTTC. This sequence encodes CASSQDQTGGSEQFF.

This clonotype has a count of ten or more. The chain employs TRBV20-1 and TRBJ2-1; TRBD2 matches 12 bases. This CDR3 has 18 residues. J gave up 0 bases and V 0 bases, and 6 bases lay outside the gene matches. CDR1 and CDR2 from the germline V gene are DFQATT and SNEGSKA (reference sequence). The chain's CDR3 is CSARDRSSGRASYNEQFF. The CDR3 nucleotides are TGCAGTGCTAGAGATCGGTCTAGCGGGAGGGCCTCCTACAATGAGCAGTTCTTC.

This clonotype was seen many times. The chain joins TRBV7-3 to TRBJ2-1; D unclear. The V and J ends lost 4 bases and 5 bases respectively, with 6 bases between them. The germline V gene has CDR1 SGHTA and CDR2 FQGTGA. CDR3 length: 12 residues. CDR3 in DNA: TGTGCCAGCAGCTCCGCTAACAATGAGCAGTTCTTC. It is translated as CASSSANNEQFF.

This clonotype was observed many times. The genes are TRBV28 and TRBJ2-6, with TRBD1 matching over 7 bases. The CDR3 runs to 14 residues. CDR1 MDHEN and CDR2 SYDVKM come from the germline V gene. V lost 7 bases and J lost 2; bases outside the gene matches: 2. CDR3 DNA sequence: TGTGCCAGCACCCAGGGGGCTGGGGCCAACGTCCTGACTTTC. Translating it yields CASTQGAGANVLTF. Supplemented by reference TRBV28 and TRBJ2-6, the full variable domain reads DVKVTQSSRYLVKRTGEKVFLECVQDMDHENMFWYRQDPGLGLRLIYFSYDVKMKEKGDIPEGYSVSREKKERFSLILESASTNQTSMYLCASTQGAGANVLTFGAGSRLTVL.

This clonotype occurred a few times. The V gene is TRBV7-9, the J gene TRBJ2-5; D remains ambiguous. CDR1 is SEHNR and CDR2 is FQNEAQ in the germline V gene (reference sequence). V was clipped by 5 bases and J by 5 bases, with 12 bases between them. This CDR3 has 13 residues. Here the CDR3 reads CASSPPGIETQYF. The DNA of the CDR3 is TGTGCCAGCAGCCCCCCCGGTATCGAGACCCAGTACTTC.

This chain uses TRBV7-9 with TRBJ2-2; 9 bases line up with TRBD2. There are 18 residues in the CDR3. Germline V gives CDR1 SEHNR, CDR2 FQNEAQ (reference sequence). Trimming removed 5 bases from V and 6 bases from J; junction bases left unmatched: 16. CDR3 region: CASSPPSAGGPAPGELFF. The CDR3 DNA follows: TGTGCCAGCAGCCCCCCGTCGGCGGGAGGGCCGGCCCCCGGGGAGCTGTTTTTT.

This clonotype has at least ten counts. J is TRBJ1-2 and V is TRBV30; D remains unclear. This CDR3 region has 10 residues. Deletions cut 7 bases from V and 7 bases from J, with 10 bases between. Germline lookup yields CDR1 GTSNPN and CDR2 SVGIG (reference sequence). The CDR3 loop is CASLTGGYTF. CDR3 DNA sequence: TGTGCCTCTCTTACCGGTGGCTACACCTTC.

The rearrangement links TRBV29-1 to TRBJ2-3; D is undetermined. V lost 6 bases to trimming and J lost 4 bases, with 17 bases between them. This CDR3 region has 14 residues. The germline CDR1 and CDR2 sequences are SQVTM and ANQGSEA. Written as DNA, the CDR3 is TGCAGCGTCGACTCCGAGGCGACGCCAGATACGCAGTATTTT. Translation: CSVDSEATPDTQYF.

This chain uses TRBV5-6 with TRBJ2-5, with 10 bases lining up with TRBD2. CDR3 length: 14 residues. Germline V CDR1 and CDR2: SGHDT, YYEEEE. V gave up 5 bases and J gave up 5 bases; unmatched junction bases: 6. For the CDR3, the DNA is TGTGCCAGCAGACTAGCGGGACGGGTTGAGACCCAGTACTTC. This codes for CASRLAGRVETQYF.

This chain links TRBV20-1 with TRBJ1-1, with a weak D call TRBD1 (6 bases). The germline V gene has CDR1 DFQATT and CDR2 SNEGSKA (reference sequence). The CDR3 is made up of 13 amino acids. The V end lost 5 bases, the J end lost 6 bases, and 16 bases lay between the germline ends. The CDR3 protein is CSAPRTAGAEAFF. Written as DNA, the CDR3 is TGCAGTGCTCCGAGGACAGCAGGAGCTGAAGCTTTCTTT.

This clonotype was detected ten times or more. In DNA form, the CDR3 reads TGTGCCAGCAGCCAAGATCAGGGGACTAGCGGGAGATACAATGAGCAGTTCTTC. Translation: CASSQDQGTSGRYNEQFF. The rearrangement joins TRBV3-1 to TRBJ2-1, with TRBD2 matching over 14 bases. Trimming at V came to 0 bases and at J to 4 bases, leaving 5 bases not matched to a gene. CDR3 length: 18 amino acids. CDR1 is LGHDT, CDR2 YNNKEL, per germline (reference sequence).

This clonotype was observed many times. J is TRBJ2-1 and V is TRBV3-1; D is uncertain. CDR1 LGHDT and CDR2 YNNKEL come from the germline V gene (reference sequence). The V end was cut by 0 bases, the J end by 4 bases, with 10 bases between. The CDR3 has 15 residues. CDR3 nucleotide sequence: TGTGCCAGCAGCCAAGATCCCGCAGATTACAATGAGCAGTTCTTC. Its protein product is CASSQDPADYNEQFF.

This clonotype was detected ten times or more. The chain combines TRBV6-2 or TRBV6-3 with TRBJ2-7, with TRBD2 matching 13 bases. The CDR3 has 16 amino acids. Germline V CDR1 and CDR2: MNHEY, SVGEGT. The V gene end was trimmed by 9 bases and the J gene end by 2 bases; junction bases not matched to a gene: 10. CDR3 in amino acids: CASTSGTSGNPYEQYF. The CDR3 region has the DNA TGTGCCAGTACCTCCGGGACTAGCGGGAACCCCTACGAGCAGTACTTC.

The genes are TRBV6-5 and TRBJ2-7, with D tentatively TRBD1 (6 bases). Germline V gene data show CDR1 as MNHEY and CDR2 as SVGAGI. This CDR3 is 13 amino acids long. V was pared by 6 bases and J by 5 bases, with 14 bases between. The CDR3, as DNA: TGTGCCAGCAGGGTAGCGTCAGGGGACGAGCAGTACTTC. This gives the protein CASRVASGDEQYF.

This clonotype has a handful of counts. The chain combines TRBV4-2 with TRBJ1-5; D remains unclear. CDR3 length: 15 amino acids. The V end was cut by 4 bases, the J end by 1 base, with 11 bases between. Looked up from germline, CDR1 is LGHNA and CDR2 is YNFKEQ. The chain's CDR3 is CASSREGSSNQPQHF. CDR3 DNA: TGTGCCAGCAGCCGCGAAGGATCCAGCAATCAGCCCCAGCATTTT.

Ten or more counts support this clonotype. CDR3 nucleotide sequence: TGTGCCAGCAGTACCGCGGGGGCAGGTTTTTATGGCTACACCTTC. Protein product: CASSTAGAGFYGYTF. V is TRBV27 and J is TRBJ1-2, with D tentatively TRBD1 (6 bases). The CDR3 is 15 amino acids. Trimming removed 5 bases from V and 5 bases from J, with 18 bases in between. Germline CDR1 and CDR2: MNHEY and SMNVEV (reference sequence).

This clonotype was observed many times. V and J are TRBV2 and TRBJ2-1; D gene unclear. The CDR3 sequence is 12 residues long. CDR1 is SNHLY, CDR2 FYNNEI, per germline. The V and J ends lost 4 bases and 8 bases respectively, with 9 bases between them. CDR3 loop: CASSVFQDEQFF. For the CDR3, the DNA is TGTGCCAGCAGTGTCTTCCAGGATGAGCAGTTCTTC. The full variable domain, its missing parts supplied by reference TRBV2 and TRBJ2-1, is EPEVTQTPSHQVTQMGQEVILRCVPISNHLYFYWYRQILGQKVEFLVSFYNNEISEKSEIFDDQFSVERPDGSNFTLKIRSTKLEDSAMYFCASSVFQDEQFFGPGTRLTVL.

The chain recombines TRBV29-1 with TRBJ2-5; D possibly corresponds to TRBD2 (5 bases). Germline V gives CDR1 SQVTM, CDR2 ANQGSEA. Trimming removed 7 bases from V and 5 bases from J, with 17 bases in between. The length of the CDR3 is 13 residues. The CDR3 is CSGNLASRETQYF. In DNA, the CDR3 is TGCAGCGGAAATCTAGCTAGTAGGGAGACCCAGTACTTC.

This clonotype occurred many times. The chain links TRBV10-3 to TRBJ1-1; D may be TRBD1 (6 bases). Trimming cost V 3 bases and J 6 bases, with 8 bases left between them. This CDR3 contains 12 residues. Germline V CDR1 and CDR2: ENHRY, SYGVKD. CDR3 in amino acids: CAISDGGPEAFF. CDR3 in DNA: TGTGCCATCAGTGACGGGGGCCCTGAAGCTTTCTTT.

This clonotype showed up many times. V and J are TRBV7-3 and TRBJ2-2; no firm D call. CDR3 length equals 15 residues. The germline V and J ends were trimmed by 5 bases and 7 bases, with 17 bases remaining between them. Per germline, CDR1 SGHTA and CDR2 FQGTGA. In nucleotides, the CDR3 is TGTGCCAGCAGCCTACCAAGCAGCCGCGACGGGGAGCTGTTTTTT. This encodes CASSLPSSRDGELFF. The whole variable domain, filled in from reference TRBV7-3 and TRBJ2-2, reads GAGVSQTPSNKVTEKGKYVELRCDPISGHTALYWYRQSLGQGPEFLIYFQGTGAADDSGLPNDRFFAVRPEGSVSTLKIQRTERGDSAVYLCASSLPSSRDGELFFGEGSRLTVL.